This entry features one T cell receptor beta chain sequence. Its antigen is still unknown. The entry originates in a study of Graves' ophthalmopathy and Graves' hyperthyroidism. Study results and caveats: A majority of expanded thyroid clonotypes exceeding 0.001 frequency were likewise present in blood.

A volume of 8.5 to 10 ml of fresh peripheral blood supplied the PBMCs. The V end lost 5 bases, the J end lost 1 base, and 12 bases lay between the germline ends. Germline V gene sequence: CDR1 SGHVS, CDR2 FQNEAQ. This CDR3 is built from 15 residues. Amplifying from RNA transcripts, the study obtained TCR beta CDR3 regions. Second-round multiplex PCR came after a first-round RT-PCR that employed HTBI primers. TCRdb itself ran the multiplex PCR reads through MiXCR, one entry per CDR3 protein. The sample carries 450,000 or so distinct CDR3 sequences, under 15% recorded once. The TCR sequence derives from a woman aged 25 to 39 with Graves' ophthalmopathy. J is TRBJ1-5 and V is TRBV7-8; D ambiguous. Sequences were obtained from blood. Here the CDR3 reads CASSPLAMSNQPQHF. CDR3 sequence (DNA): TGTGCCAGCAGCCCGCTGGCGATGAGCAATCAGCCCCAGCATTTT.